These 15 T cell receptor beta chains were all obtained from the same sample, sequenced in a study of control samples from healthy donors and cancer patients. TCRdb's table, derived via immunoSEQ multiplex PCR, lists solely in-frame clones and lacks some. The sample records approximately 93,000 clones, roughly nine tenths being singletons. Sequences were obtained from PBMCs. Every receptor here comes from a woman aged 50 to 60 with colorectal cancer.

The chain has TRBV5-1 and TRBJ2-7; 7 bases map to TRBD2. Germline CDR1 is SGHRS and CDR2 is YFSETQ. The CDR3 covers 15 residues. V dropped 1 base and J dropped 0; count of bases not matched to a gene: 4. For the CDR3, the DNA is TGCGCCAGCAGCTTGATGGGGGGGAGCTCCTACGAGCAGTACGTC. Translated, it gives CASSLMGGSSYEQYV.

V and J are TRBV12-3 or TRBV12-4 and TRBJ1-2; D is unclear. The CDR3 consists of 13 residues. Trimming took 0 bases from V and 4 from J, leaving 6 bases between them. The CDR3 reads CASSLAGSYGYTF. The CDR3 coding sequence is TGTGCCAGCAGTTTAGCAGGGTCCTATGGCTACACCTTC.

The V and J genes are TRBV28 and TRBJ2-1, with TRBD2 identical over 12 bases. There are 14 residues in the CDR3. J was trimmed by 7 bases and V by 6 bases; bases with no gene match: 4. Germline-derived CDR1 and CDR2 are MDHEN and SYDVKM. The CDR3, as DNA: TGTGCCAGCAGCCTAGCGGGGGGGGGAAATGAGCAGTTCTTC. It is translated as CASSLAGGGNEQFF.

The chain uses TRBV24-1 and TRBJ2-1, with D tentatively TRBD1 or TRBD2 (5 bases each). V lost 7 bases and J lost 7, with 19 bases in between. The CDR3 spans 15 residues. In germline, CDR1 is KGHDR, CDR2 SFDVKD. CDR3: CATSDPRGAGNEQFF. The CDR3 nucleotides are TGTGCCACCAGCGATCCCCGGGGCGCAGGTAATGAGCAGTTCTTC.

The rearrangement links TRBV28 to TRBJ1-1; 8 bases match TRBD1. This CDR3 has 12 residues. Per germline, CDR1 MDHEN and CDR2 SYDVKM. The V segment lost 8 bases and the J segment 10 bases; nucleotides outside the gene matches: 9. CDR3 sequence: CASVGQGVVAFF. The DNA of the CDR3 is TGTGCCAGCGTCGGACAGGGCGTTGTAGCTTTCTTT.

The V call is TRBV19, the J call TRBJ1-1; tentatively, D is TRBD1 (6 bases). CDR1 is LNHDA and CDR2 is SQIVND in the germline V gene (reference sequence). The CDR3 covers 14 residues. Trimming removed 3 bases at V and 7 bases at J, with 15 bases between. The CDR3 coding sequence is TGTGCCAGTAGTATTTCCGGGACAACAGGTGAAGCTTTCTTT. Amino acid sequence: CASSISGTTGEAFF.

The chain carries TRBV7-9 and TRBJ1-3, with unresolved D. The germline CDR1 and CDR2 sequences are SEHNR and FQNEAQ (reference sequence). The CDR3 spans 14 residues. Trimming shortened V by 5 bases and J by 1 base, and 9 bases separated the two germline ends. The CDR3 loop is CASSAVGSGNTIYF. CDR3 bases: TGTGCCAGCAGCGCCGTCGGGTCTGGAAACACCATATATTTT.

The chain couples TRBV3-1 (or the pseudogene TRBV3-2) to TRBJ2-3; D may be TRBD2 (6 bases). The germline gives CDR1 LGHDT, CDR2 YNNKEL (reference sequence). V lost 3 bases and J lost 1, with 17 bases in between. There are 17 residues in the CDR3. CDR3 bases: TGTGCCAGCAGCCAGGGGGAGGAGCTTCCCCGCACAGATACGCAGTATTTT. Translated: CASSQGEELPRTDTQYF.

The chain employs TRBV28 and TRBJ1-6; D remains ambiguous. CDR1 is MDHEN and CDR2 is SYDVKM in the germline V gene. Trimming left V 3 bases short and J 10 bases short, with 7 bases between. The CDR3 runs to 12 residues. The CDR3 is CASSLRHSPLHF. The CDR3 nucleotides are TGTGCCAGCAGTTTGAGACACTCACCCCTCCACTTT. Looking up the rest from reference TRBV28 and TRBJ1-6 gives the full variable domain: DVKVTQSSRYLVKRTGEKVFLECVQDMDHENMFWYRQDPGLGLRLIYFSYDVKMKEKGDIPEGYSVSREKKERFSLILESASTNQTSMYLCASSLRHSPLHFGNGTRLTVT.

This CDR3 is CASSQNPGQGLLWESCREQYV. The CDR3 DNA reads as TGTGCCAGCAGCCAAAATCCGGGACAGGGGCTACTATGGGAAAGCTGTAGGGAGCAGTACGTC. The V and J genes are TRBV14 and TRBJ2-7, with 10 bases matching TRBD1. CDR3 length: 21 residues. Looked up from germline, CDR1 is SGHDN and CDR2 is FVKESK. V lost 2 bases and J lost 7; bases outside the gene matches: 26.

The V and J genes are TRBV14 and TRBJ1-3, with a possible D match to TRBD1 (5 bases). From germline, CDR1 is SGHDN and CDR2 FVKESK. With 5 bases removed from V and 0 bases from J, the gap between germline ends came to 11 bases. The CDR3 is 15 residues long. In nucleotides, the CDR3 is TGTGCCAGCAGCAGGGACGGTAACTCTGGAAACACCATATATTTT. It specifies CASSRDGNSGNTIYF.

The chain combines TRBV6-2 or TRBV6-3 with TRBJ1-5, with D possibly matching TRBD1 (5 bases). This CDR3 has 13 residues. CDR1 and CDR2 (germline): MNHEY, SVGEGT. V lost 7 bases to trimming and J lost 5 bases, with 12 bases between them. The CDR3 DNA reads TGTGCCAGCACCCCGGACACCTATCAGCCCCAGCATTTT. Encoded protein: CASTPDTYQPQHF.

This clone was seen only once. This chain links TRBV6-4 with TRBJ1-2; TRBD1 is a possible D gene (5 bases). V was shortened by 8 bases and J by 2 bases, with 15 bases between the two germline ends. Germline lookup yields CDR1 MRHNA and CDR2 SNTAGT. The CDR3 has 14 residues. CDR3 nucleotides: TGTGCCAGCCAGCCAGGGATGGTAAACTATGGCTACACCTTC. Its translation: CASQPGMVNYGYTF.

The J gene is TRBJ2-1, the V gene TRBV6-6, with TRBD1 as a possible D gene (6 bases). Germline CDR1 reads MNHNY; CDR2 reads SVGAGI (reference sequence). This CDR3 is 13 amino acids long. Trimming shortened V by 5 bases and J by 7 bases, and 12 bases separated the two germline ends. CDR3 amino acids: CASSNGQRNEQFF. The DNA of the CDR3 is TGTGCCAGCAGTAATGGACAGCGAAATGAGCAGTTCTTC.

V is TRBV5-8 and J is TRBJ1-2, with D tentatively TRBD1 (5 bases). V lost 2 bases, J lost 1 base, and 15 bases lay in between. There are 16 residues in the CDR3. The germline CDR1 and CDR2 sequences are SGHTS and YDEGEE. CDR3 residues: CASSLPGQVVNYGYTF. In nucleotides, the CDR3 is TGTGCCAGCAGCTTACCTGGACAAGTAGTTAACTATGGCTACACCTTC.